What follows are 12 T cell receptor beta chains derived from one specimen sequenced in a study of OX40 agonist ivuxolimab in advanced cancers. Data came from immunoSEQ multiplex PCR; TCRdb stores just in-frame clones and leaves some out. This table holds 70,000 to 95,000 clones, more than 90% found once. This material consisted of CD4+ or CD8+ T cells sorted from blood, taken in a trial of the OX40 agonist ivuxolimab. These receptors originate from an adult with an advanced solid tumor such as melanoma, head and neck, liver or kidney cancer.

The rearrangement links TRBV27 to TRBJ1-1, with a tentative D call TRBD1 (5 bases). CDR3 length equals 14 residues. Trimming removed 5 bases from V and 3 bases from J, with 13 bases in between. Germline CDR1 and CDR2: MNHEY and SMNVEV (reference sequence). The CDR3 DNA reads as TGTGCCAGCAGTCCCTACCCGACAGACACTGAAGCTTTCTTT. It codes for CASSPYPTDTEAFF.

The CDR3 reads CASGLVLTANSYEQYF. The CDR3 DNA follows: TGTGCTAGTGGTTTGGTATTGACAGCGAACTCCTACGAGCAGTACTTC. The chain uses TRBV12-5 and TRBJ2-7; TRBD1 might be the D (5 bases). The CDR3 runs to 16 residues. Between the trimmed V and J ends, which lost 0 bases and 0 bases, there was a span of 12 bases. CDR1 is LGHNT and CDR2 is FRNRAP in the germline V gene. The variable domain in full, with the rest retrieved from reference TRBV12-5 and TRBJ2-7, is DARVTQTPRHKVTEMGQEVTMRCQPILGHNTVFWYRQTMMQGLELLAYFRNRAPLDDSGMPKDRFSAEMPDATLATLKIQPSEPRDSAVYFCASGLVLTANSYEQYFGPGTRLTVT.

This rearrangement joins TRBV6-5 to TRBJ1-1; TRBD1 is a possible D gene (6 bases). There are 15 residues in the CDR3. V was clipped by 0 bases and J by 5 bases, with 13 bases between them. Germline loops: CDR1 MNHEY, CDR2 SVGAGI. The CDR3 loop reads CASSYSLGGGTEAFF. CDR3 DNA sequence: TGTGCCAGCAGTTACTCGTTAGGGGGTGGAACTGAAGCTTTCTTT.

V is TRBV9 and J is TRBJ1-4; D remains unclear. Germline CDR1 reads SGDLS; CDR2 reads YYNGEE. CDR3 length equals 16 residues. V was trimmed by 2 bases and J by 0 bases, leaving 11 bases between them. In DNA, the CDR3 is TGTGCCAGCAGCGTCACCCCTCAGACAACTAATGAAAAACTGTTTTTT. This sequence encodes CASSVTPQTTNEKLFF.

The rearrangement links TRBV6-6 to TRBJ1-2; D is perhaps TRBD1 (6 bases). The CDR3 runs to 16 residues. V was clipped by 5 bases and J by 8 bases, with 24 bases between them. Germline-derived CDR1 and CDR2 are MNHNY and SVGAGI (reference sequence). The CDR3 nucleotides read TGTGCCAGCAGTCAACCAGGGGAGGGGTTAGGGAAGGGCTACACCTTC. Protein: CASSQPGEGLGKGYTF.

This clone showed up just a few times. The chain recombines TRBV5-6 with TRBJ2-5; possibly TRBD2 for D (7 bases). Trimming removed 4 bases at V and 5 bases at J, with 15 bases between. Germline CDR1 and CDR2: SGHDT and YYEEEE. The CDR3 has 14 amino acids. The CDR3 reads CASSGGGGLETQYF. The CDR3 DNA reads as TGTGCCAGCAGCGGGGGAGGGGGACTGGAGACCCAGTACTTC.

This rearrangement joins TRBV7-9 to TRBJ2-7; 9 bases are a match to TRBD1. This CDR3 contains 14 residues. J gave up 3 bases and V 5 bases, and 5 bases lay outside the gene matches. CDR1 is SEHNR and CDR2 is FQNEAQ in the germline V gene (reference sequence). In DNA, the CDR3 is TGTGCCAGCAGCCGGACAGGGGAGCGCTACGAGCAGTACTTC. It encodes CASSRTGERYEQYF.

The chain couples TRBV6-5 to TRBJ2-7; 8 nucleotides match TRBD1. Germline V CDR1 and CDR2: MNHEY, SVGAGI. The CDR3 has 13 amino acids. V was pared by 6 bases and J by 3 bases, with 4 bases of the junction left unmatched. The DNA for the CDR3 is TGTGCCAGCAGCGGGACAGGAAGCTACGAGCAGTACTTC. As protein: CASSGTGSYEQYF.

The rearrangement uses TRBV30 and TRBJ1-2; no clear D. Trimming took off 0 bases at V and 8 bases at J, with 7 bases between the two ends. CDR1 is GTSNPN and CDR2 is SVGIG in the germline V gene (reference sequence). This CDR3 comprises 11 residues. The CDR3 reads CAWSVSRGYTF. CDR3 DNA: TGTGCCTGGAGTGTATCGAGGGGCTACACCTTC.

This clone has only one observation. The chain links TRBV7-2 to TRBJ2-7; 7 nucleotides agree with TRBD2. The CDR3 spans 15 residues. V lost 1 base, J lost 2 bases, and 5 bases stayed unmatched. Germline lookup yields CDR1 SGHTA and CDR2 FQGNSA. As DNA, the CDR3 is TGTGCCAGCAGCTTAGGACTAGCTGCCACCTACGAGCAGTACTTC. It translates to CASSLGLAATYEQYF.

The rearrangement links TRBV12-5 to TRBJ1-5, with D hard to call. CDR1 is LGHNT and CDR2 is FRNRAP in the germline V gene. V lost 1 base, J lost 3 bases, and 16 bases lay in between. The CDR3 is 17 residues long. The CDR3 sequence: CASGLAPTYGNNQPQHF. CDR3 in DNA: TGTGCTAGTGGTTTGGCCCCTACCTATGGGAACAATCAGCCCCAGCATTTT.

V usage is TRBV12-5 and J usage is TRBJ2-3; D might be TRBD1 or TRBD2, each matching 5 bases. This CDR3 is built from 14 residues. Germline CDR1 and CDR2: LGHNT and FRNRAP. The V gene lost 6 bases and the J gene lost 0 bases, with 10 bases spanning the gap. CDR3 DNA: TGTGCTAGTGGACCGGGGCAAAGCACAGATACGCAGTATTTT. Its protein product is CASGPGQSTDTQYF.